This TCR beta chain was captured by sequencing in a study of T cell changes during pregnancy in multiple sclerosis. Germline CDR1 SGHRS, CDR2 YFSETQ. This CDR3 comprises 13 residues. Trimming stripped 3 bases from V and 3 bases from J, with 9 bases between. The assay was immunoSEQ multiplex PCR, and TCRdb's table has in-frame clones only and misses some. In the table there are around 88,000 clones, more than 85% of which are singletons. This specimen consisted of peripheral blood, obtained in the first trimester of pregnancy. This chain joins TRBV5-1 and TRBJ2-5; a weak D match, TRBD2 (6 bases). The sequence came from a female donor with multiple sclerosis, enrolled in a pregnancy study. CDR3 sequence reads: CASSSAGEETQYF. The CDR3 bases are TGCGCCAGCAGCTCAGCGGGTGAAGAGACCCAGTACTTC.